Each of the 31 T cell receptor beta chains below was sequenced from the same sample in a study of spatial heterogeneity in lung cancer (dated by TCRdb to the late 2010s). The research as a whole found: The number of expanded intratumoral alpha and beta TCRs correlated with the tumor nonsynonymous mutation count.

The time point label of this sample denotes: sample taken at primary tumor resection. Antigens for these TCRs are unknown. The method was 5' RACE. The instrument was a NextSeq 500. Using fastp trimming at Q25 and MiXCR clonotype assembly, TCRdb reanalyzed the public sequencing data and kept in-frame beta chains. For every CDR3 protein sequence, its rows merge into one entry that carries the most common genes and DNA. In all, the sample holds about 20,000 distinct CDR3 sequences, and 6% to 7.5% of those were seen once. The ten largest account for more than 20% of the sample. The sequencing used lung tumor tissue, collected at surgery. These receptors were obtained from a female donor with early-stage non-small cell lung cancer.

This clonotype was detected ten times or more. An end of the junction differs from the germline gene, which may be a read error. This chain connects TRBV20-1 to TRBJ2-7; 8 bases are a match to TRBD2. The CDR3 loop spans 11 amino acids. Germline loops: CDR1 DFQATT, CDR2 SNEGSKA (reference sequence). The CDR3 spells CSAVAGGRVGF. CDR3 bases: TGCAGTGCTGTCGCGGGGGGCAGAGTCGGCTTC.

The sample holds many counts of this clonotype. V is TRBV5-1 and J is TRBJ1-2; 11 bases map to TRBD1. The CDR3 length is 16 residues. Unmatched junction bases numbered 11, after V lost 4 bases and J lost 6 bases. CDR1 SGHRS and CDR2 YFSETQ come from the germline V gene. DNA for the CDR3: TGCGCCAGCAGCCCACCGGGGGACAGGGGGAAACATGGCTACACCTTC. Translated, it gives CASSPPGDRGKHGYTF.

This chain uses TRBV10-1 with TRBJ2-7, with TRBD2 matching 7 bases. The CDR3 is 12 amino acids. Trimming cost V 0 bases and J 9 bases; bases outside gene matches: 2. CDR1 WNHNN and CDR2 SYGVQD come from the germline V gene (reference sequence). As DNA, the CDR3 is TGCGCCAGCAGTGAGTCGGGGGGGACGCAGTACTTC. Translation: CASSESGGTQYF.

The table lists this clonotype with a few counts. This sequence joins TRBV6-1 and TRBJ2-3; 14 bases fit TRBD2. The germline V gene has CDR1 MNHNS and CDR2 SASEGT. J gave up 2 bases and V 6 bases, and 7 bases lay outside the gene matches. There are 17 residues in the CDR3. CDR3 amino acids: CASSRTSGGFSTDTQYF. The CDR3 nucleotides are TGTGCCAGCAGCCGGACTAGCGGGGGGTTTTCCACAGATACGCAGTATTTT.

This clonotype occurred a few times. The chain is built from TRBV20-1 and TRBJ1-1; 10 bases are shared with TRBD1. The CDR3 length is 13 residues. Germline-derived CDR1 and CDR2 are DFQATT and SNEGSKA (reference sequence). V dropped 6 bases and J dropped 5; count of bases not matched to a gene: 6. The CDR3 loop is CSASRQGATEAFF. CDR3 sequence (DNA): TGCAGTGCCTCCCGACAGGGGGCTACTGAAGCTTTCTTT.

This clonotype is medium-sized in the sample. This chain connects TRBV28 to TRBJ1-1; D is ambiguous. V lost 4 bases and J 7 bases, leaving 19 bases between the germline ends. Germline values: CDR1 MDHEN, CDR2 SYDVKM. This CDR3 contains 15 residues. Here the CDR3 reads CASSSPGASNLEAFF. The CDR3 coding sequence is TGTGCCAGCAGTTCCCCGGGAGCAAGCAATCTTGAAGCTTTCTTT.

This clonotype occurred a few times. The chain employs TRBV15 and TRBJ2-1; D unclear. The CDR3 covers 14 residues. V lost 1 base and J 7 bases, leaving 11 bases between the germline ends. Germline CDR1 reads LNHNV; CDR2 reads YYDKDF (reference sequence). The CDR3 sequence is CATSRGVATNEQFF. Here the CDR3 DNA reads TGTGCCACCAGCAGAGGGGTAGCCACTAATGAGCAGTTCTTC.

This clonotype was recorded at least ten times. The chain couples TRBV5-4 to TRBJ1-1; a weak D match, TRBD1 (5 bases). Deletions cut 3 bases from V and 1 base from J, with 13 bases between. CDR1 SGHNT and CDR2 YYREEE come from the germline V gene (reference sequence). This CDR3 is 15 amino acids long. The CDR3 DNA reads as TGTGCCAGCAGCTCTCCAACTACAGGGAACACTGAAGCTTTCTTT. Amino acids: CASSSPTTGNTEAFF.

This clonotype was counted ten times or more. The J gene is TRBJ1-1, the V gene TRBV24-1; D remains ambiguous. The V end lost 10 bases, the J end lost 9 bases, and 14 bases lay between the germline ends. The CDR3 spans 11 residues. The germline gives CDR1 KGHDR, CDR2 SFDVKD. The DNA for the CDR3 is TGTGCCACTACCTACGGGGATCAAGCTTTCTTT. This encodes CATTYGDQAFF.

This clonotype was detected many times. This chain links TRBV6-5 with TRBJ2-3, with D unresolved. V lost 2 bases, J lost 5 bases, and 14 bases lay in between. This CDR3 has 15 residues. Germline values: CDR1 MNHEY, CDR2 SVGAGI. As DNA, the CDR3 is TGTGCCAGCAGTTACGGGTCATTAAGAGGAGATACGCAGTATTTT. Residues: CASSYGSLRGDTQYF.

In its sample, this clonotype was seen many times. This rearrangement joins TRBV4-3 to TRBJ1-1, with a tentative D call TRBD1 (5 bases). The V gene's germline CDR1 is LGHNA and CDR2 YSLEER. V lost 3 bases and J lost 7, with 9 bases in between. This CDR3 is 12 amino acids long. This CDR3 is CASSQRGGEAFF. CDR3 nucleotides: TGCGCCAGCAGCCAGCGGGGCGGTGAAGCTTTCTTT.

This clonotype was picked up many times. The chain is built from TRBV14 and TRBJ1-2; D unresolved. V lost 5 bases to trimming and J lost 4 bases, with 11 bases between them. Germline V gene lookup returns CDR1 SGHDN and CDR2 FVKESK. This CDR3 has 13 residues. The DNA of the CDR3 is TGTGCCAGCAGCGCTATGGGAACCTATGGCTACACCTTC. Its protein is CASSAMGTYGYTF. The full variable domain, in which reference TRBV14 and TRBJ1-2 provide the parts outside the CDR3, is EAGVTQFPSHSVIEKGQTVTLRCDPISGHDNLYWYRRVMGKEIKFLLHFVKESKQDESGMPNNRFLAERTGGTYSTLKVQPAELEDSGVYFCASSAMGTYGYTFGSGTRLTVV.

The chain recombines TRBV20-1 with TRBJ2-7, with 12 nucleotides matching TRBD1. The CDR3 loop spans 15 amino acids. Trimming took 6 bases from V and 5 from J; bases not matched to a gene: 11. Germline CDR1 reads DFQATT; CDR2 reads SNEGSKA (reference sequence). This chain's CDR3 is CSATDRDRGLHEQYF. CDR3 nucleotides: TGCAGTGCCACAGACCGGGACAGGGGGCTCCACGAGCAGTACTTC.

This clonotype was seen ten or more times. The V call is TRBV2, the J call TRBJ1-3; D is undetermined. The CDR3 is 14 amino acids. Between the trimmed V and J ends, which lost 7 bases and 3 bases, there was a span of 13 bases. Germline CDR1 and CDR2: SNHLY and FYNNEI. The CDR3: CASTLFGGGNTIYF. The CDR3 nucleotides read TGTGCCAGCACCCTCTTCGGAGGTGGAAACACCATATATTTT.

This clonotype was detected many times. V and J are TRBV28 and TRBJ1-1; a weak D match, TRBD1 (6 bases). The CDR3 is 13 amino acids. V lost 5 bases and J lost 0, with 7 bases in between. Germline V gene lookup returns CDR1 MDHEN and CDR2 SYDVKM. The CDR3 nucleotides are TGTGCCAGCAGTGGGACATTGAACACTGAAGCTTTCTTT. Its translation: CASSGTLNTEAFF.

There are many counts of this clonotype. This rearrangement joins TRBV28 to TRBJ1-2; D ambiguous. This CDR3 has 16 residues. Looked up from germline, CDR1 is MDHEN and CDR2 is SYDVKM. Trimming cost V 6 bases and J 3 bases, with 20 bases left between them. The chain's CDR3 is CASSLNAGQDDYGYTF. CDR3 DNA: TGTGCCAGCAGCTTAAACGCCGGGCAGGACGACTATGGCTACACCTTC.

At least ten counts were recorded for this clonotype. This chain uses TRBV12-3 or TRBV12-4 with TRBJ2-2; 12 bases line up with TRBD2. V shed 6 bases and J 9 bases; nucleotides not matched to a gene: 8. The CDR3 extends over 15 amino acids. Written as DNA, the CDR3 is TGTGCCAGCAGGCCTCTAGCGGGGGGGCCACGGGAGCTGTTTTTT. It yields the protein CASRPLAGGPRELFF.

Here the CDR3 reads CASSSKMGTEAFF. CDR3 DNA sequence: TGTGCCAGCAGCTCAAAGATGGGTACTGAAGCTTTCTTT. V usage is TRBV21-1 and J usage is TRBJ1-1. TRBV21-1 is assigned pseudogene status. The CDR3 extends over 13 amino acids.

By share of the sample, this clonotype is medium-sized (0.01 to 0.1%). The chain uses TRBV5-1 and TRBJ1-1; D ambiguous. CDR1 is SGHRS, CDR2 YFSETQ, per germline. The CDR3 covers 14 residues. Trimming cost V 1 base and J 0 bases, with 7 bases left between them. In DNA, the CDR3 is TGCGCCAGCAGCTTGAACAGTGTGAACACTGAAGCTTTCTTT. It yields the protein CASSLNSVNTEAFF.

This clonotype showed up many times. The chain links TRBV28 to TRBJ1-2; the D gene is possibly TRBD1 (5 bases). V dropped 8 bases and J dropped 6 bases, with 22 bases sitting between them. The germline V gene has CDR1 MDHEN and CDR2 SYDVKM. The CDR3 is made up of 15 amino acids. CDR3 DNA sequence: TGTGCCAGCCTACCGCAGGGCAGGCTGGTGAATGGCTACACCTTC. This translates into CASLPQGRLVNGYTF.

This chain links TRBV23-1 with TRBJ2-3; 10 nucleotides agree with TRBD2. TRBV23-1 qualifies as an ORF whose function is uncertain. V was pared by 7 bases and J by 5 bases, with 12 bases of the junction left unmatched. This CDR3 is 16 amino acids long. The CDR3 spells CASTRTSGAARDTQYF. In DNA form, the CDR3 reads TGCGCCAGCACCCGGACTAGCGGAGCTGCACGAGATACGCAGTATTTT.

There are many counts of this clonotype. CDR3 nucleotides: TGTGCCAGCAGCTTAGGGGTCAGAGGAGGAAACACCATATATTTT. Its protein is CASSLGVRGGNTIYF. This rearrangement joins TRBV11-2 to TRBJ1-3; D not resolved. CDR1 SGHAT and CDR2 FQNNGV come from the germline V gene. V was pared by 1 base and J by 4 bases, with 11 bases between. This CDR3 is 15 amino acids long.

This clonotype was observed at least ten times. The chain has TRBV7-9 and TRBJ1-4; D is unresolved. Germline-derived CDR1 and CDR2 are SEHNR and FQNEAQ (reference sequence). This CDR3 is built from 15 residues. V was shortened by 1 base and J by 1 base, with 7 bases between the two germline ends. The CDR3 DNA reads TGTGCCAGCAGCTTAGAAGAGGGAACTAATGAAAAACTGTTTTTT. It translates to CASSLEEGTNEKLFF.

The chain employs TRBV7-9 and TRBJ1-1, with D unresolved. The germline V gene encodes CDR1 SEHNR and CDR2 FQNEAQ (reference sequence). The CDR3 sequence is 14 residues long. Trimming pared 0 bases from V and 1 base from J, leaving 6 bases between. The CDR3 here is CASSLASANTEAFF. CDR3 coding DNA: TGTGCCAGCAGCTTAGCATCCGCGAACACTGAAGCTTTCTTT. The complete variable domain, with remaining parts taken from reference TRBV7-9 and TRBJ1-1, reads DTGVSQNPRHKITKRGQNVTFRCDPISEHNRLYWYRQTLGQGPEFLTYFQNEAQLEKSRLLSDRFSAERPKGSFSTLEIQRTEQGDSAMYLCASSLASANTEAFFGQGTRLTVV.

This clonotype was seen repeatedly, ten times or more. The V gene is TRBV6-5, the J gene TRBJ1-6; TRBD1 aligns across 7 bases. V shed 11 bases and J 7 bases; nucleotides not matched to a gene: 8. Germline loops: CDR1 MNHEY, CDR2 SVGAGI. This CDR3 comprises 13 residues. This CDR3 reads CAAYKGANSPLHF. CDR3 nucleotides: TGTGCCGCCTATAAGGGGGCCAATTCACCCCTCCACTTT.

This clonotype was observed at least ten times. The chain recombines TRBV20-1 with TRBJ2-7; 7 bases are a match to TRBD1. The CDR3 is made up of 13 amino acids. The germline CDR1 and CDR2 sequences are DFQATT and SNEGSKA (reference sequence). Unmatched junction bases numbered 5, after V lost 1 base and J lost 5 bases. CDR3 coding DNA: TGCAGTGCTAGAGGACAGGGCGAAAACGAGCAGTACTTC. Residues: CSARGQGENEQYF.

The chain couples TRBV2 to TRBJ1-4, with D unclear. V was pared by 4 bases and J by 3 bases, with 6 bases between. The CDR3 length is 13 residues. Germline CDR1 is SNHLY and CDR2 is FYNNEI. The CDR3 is CASSGRANEKLFF. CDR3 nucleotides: TGTGCCAGCAGTGGACGGGCTAATGAAAAACTGTTTTTT.

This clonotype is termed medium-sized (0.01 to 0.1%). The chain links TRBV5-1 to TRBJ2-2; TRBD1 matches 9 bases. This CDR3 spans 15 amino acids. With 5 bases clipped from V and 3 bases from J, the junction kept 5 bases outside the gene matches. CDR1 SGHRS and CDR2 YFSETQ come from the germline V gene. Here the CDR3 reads CASRRDRVDTGELFF. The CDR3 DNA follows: TGCGCCAGCAGACGGGACAGGGTCGACACCGGGGAGCTGTTTTTT.

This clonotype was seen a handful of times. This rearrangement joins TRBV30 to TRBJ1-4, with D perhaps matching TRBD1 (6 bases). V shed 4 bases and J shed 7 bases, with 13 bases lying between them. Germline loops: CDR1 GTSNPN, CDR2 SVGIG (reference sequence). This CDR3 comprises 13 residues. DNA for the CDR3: TGTGCCTGGATGAACAGGGATAGTGAAAAACTGTTTTTT. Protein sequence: CAWMNRDSEKLFF.

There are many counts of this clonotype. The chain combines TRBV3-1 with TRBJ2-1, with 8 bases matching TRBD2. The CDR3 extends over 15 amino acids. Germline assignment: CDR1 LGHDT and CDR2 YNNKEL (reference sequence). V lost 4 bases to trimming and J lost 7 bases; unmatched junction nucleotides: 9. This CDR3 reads CASSRQPSGGNEQFF. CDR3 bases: TGTGCCAGCAGCCGTCAACCGTCGGGGGGGAATGAGCAGTTCTTC.

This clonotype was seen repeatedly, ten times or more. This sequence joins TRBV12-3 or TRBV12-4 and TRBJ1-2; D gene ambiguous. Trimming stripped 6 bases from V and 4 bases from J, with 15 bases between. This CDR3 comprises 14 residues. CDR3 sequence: CASSAGVYLYGYTF. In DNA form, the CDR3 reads TGTGCCAGCAGCGCAGGAGTTTACCTCTATGGCTACACCTTC.